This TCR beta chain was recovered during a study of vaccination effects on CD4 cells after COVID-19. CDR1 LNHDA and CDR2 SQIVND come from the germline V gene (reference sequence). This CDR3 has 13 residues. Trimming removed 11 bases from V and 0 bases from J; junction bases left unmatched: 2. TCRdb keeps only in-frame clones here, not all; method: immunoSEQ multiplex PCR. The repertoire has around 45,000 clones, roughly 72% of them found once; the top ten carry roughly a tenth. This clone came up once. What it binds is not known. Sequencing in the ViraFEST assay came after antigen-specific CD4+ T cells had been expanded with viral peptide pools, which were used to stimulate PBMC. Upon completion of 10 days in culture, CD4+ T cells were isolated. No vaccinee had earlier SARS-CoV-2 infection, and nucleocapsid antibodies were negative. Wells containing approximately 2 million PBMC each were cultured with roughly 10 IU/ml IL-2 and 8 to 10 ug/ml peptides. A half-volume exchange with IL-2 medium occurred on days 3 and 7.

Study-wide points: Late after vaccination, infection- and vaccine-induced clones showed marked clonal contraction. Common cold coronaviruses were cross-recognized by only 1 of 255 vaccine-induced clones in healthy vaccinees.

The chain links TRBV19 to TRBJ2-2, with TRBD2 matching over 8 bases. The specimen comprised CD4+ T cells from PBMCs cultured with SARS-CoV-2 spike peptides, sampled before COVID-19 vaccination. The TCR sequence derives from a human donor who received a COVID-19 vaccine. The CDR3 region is CASGGPNTGELFF. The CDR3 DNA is TGTGCCTCGGGAGGGCCGAACACCGGGGAGCTGTTTTTT.